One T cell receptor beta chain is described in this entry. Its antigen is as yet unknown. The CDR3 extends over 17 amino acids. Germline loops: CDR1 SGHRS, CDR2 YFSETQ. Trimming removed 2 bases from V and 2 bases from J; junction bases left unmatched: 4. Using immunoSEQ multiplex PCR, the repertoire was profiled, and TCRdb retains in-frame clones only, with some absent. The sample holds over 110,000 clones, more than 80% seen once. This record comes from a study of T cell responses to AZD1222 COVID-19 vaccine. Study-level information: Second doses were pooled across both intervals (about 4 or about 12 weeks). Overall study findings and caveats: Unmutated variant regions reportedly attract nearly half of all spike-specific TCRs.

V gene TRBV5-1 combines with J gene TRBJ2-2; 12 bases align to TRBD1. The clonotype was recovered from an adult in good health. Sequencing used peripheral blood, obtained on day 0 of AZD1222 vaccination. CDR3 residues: CASSFPGQGANTGELFF. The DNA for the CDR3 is TGCGCCAGCAGCTTCCCGGGACAGGGGGCAAACACCGGGGAGCTGTTTTTT. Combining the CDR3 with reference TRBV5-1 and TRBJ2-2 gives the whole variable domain KAGVTQTPRYLIKTRGQQVTLSCSPISGHRSVSWYQQTPGQGLQFLFEYFSETQRNKGNFPGRFSGRQFSNSRSEMNVSTLELGDSALYLCASSFPGQGANTGELFFGEGSRLTVL.